This T cell receptor beta chain was sequenced for a study of response to subunit inactivated influenza vaccine (dated by TCRdb to about 2018). For context, the study as a whole: The study used deep quantitative T cell receptor repertoire profiling to track responses to a trivalent subunit inactivated influenza vaccine. Paper-wide results and their limitations: It was suggested by the authors that each seasonal influenza vaccination may recruit only a limited number of new T cells.

A word on this clonotype: This receptor's antigen is unknown. No per-base quality is available; no much larger clone lies one base away.

The library was prepared using RT-PCR. Instrument on record: Illumina HiSeq 2500. The raw public data were reprocessed by TCRdb itself: fastp quality trimming at Q25, MiXCR clonotype calling, in-frame beta chains only. Merged by CDR3 protein, the rows form single entries marked with the most common genes and DNA. The sample records 650,000 to 850,000 distinct CDR3 sequences, roughly 14% of which are singletons. The ten largest clones add up to 5.5% to 7% of the sample. The CDR3 runs 14 residues from the cysteine to the phenylalanine. This entry keeps only the CDR3 DNA: 42 bases, framed from base 1. From a lookup of the germline V gene (reference sequence), CDR1 and CDR2 are DFQATT and SNEGSKA. The V end loses 0 bases and the J end loses 4 bases, and a stretch of 12 bases separates them.

This chain is built from TRBV20-1 and TRBJ2-5; the D gene lacks a confident call. The sample was PBMCs from blood, taken 14 to 15 days before vaccination. This sequence originates from a man between 45 and 60 years old who received an inactivated influenza vaccine. Donor details come from another sample of the same person, matched by shared clones. This receptor has the CDR3 CSARDPGSSETQYF. The DNA reads TGCAGTGCTAGAGATCCAGGTAGCTCAGAGACCCAGTACTTC.